These 25 T cell receptor beta chains share one sample of origin, sequenced in a study of T cells after yellow fever vaccination (dated by TCRdb to about 2019). Per the publication, the treatment or condition label means: live attenuated yellow fever vaccine strain. Libraries came from 5' RACE. Sequencer: Illumina HiSeq 2500. The public reads were run again by TCRdb, first through fastp at Q25 and then through MiXCR, and only productive beta chains were kept. Rows are combined by CDR3 protein, so each entry shows the most common genes and DNA. This sample gives about 160,000 distinct CDR3 sequences in total; less than 9% of them show up just once. The top ten constitute 2.5% of the sample. Material: CD4+ T cells sorted from PBMCs, obtained 5 to 6 days after the first yellow fever vaccination. The receptors derive from a man younger than 35 who received the YFV17D yellow fever vaccine.

The V call is TRBV15, the J call TRBJ1-2, with 7 bases fitting TRBD1. The CDR3 has 13 residues. Germline V CDR1 and CDR2: LNHNV, YYDKDF (reference sequence). The V segment lost 5 bases and the J segment 11 bases; nucleotides outside the gene matches: 11. The CDR3 DNA sequence: TGTGCCACCAGCTTTACAGGGGCCGACTTTTACACCTTC. This gives the protein CATSFTGADFYTF.

This clonotype was seen a few times. The gene calls are TRBV5-4 and TRBJ2-7; D remains ambiguous. Germline-derived CDR1 and CDR2 are SGHNT and YYREEE (reference sequence). The CDR3 is 15 amino acids. Trimming pared 4 bases from V and 0 bases from J, leaving 14 bases between. CDR3 nucleotide sequence: TGTGCCAGCAGCCTCCAAGGGAAGAGCTCCTACGAGCAGTACTTC. Its translation: CASSLQGKSSYEQYF.

Ten or more counts support this clonotype. The chain links TRBV20-1 to TRBJ2-3, with TRBD1 as a possible D gene (6 bases). The CDR3 is 15 residues long. V was shortened by 2 bases and J by 2 bases, with 14 bases between the two germline ends. In germline, CDR1 is DFQATT, CDR2 SNEGSKA (reference sequence). The CDR3 region is CSARFGTQNTDTQYF. The CDR3 coding sequence is TGCAGTGCTAGATTCGGGACACAAAACACAGATACGCAGTATTTT.

This clonotype was recorded at least ten times. The chain joins TRBV4-2 to TRBJ2-3, with 7 bases matching TRBD2. CDR3 size: 14 residues. CDR1 is LGHNA, CDR2 YNFKEQ, per germline. The V gene end was trimmed by 0 bases and the J gene end by 6 bases; junction bases not matched to a gene: 3. The CDR3 region has the DNA TGTGCCAGCAGCCAAGATCGGCGGGGGGATACGCAGTATTTT. Translation gives CASSQDRRGDTQYF.

This clonotype was found many times. V gene TRBV3-1 combines with J gene TRBJ2-5; tentatively, D is TRBD1 or TRBD2 (5 bases each). Germline CDR1 LGHDT, CDR2 YNNKEL (reference sequence). Trimming left V 5 bases short and J 2 bases short, with 12 bases between. This CDR3 has 14 residues. CDR3 region: CASSVGTVQETQYF. The CDR3 DNA is TGTGCCAGCAGCGTCGGGACGGTGCAAGAGACCCAGTACTTC.

The chain recombines TRBV9 with TRBJ2-2; 7 bases map to TRBD2. The CDR3 totals 15 residues. J gave up 7 bases and V 7 bases, and 13 bases lay outside the gene matches. Germline V CDR1 and CDR2: SGDLS, YYNGEE. The CDR3 region is CASGPPSGGSGELFF. In DNA form, the CDR3 reads TGTGCCAGCGGACCCCCTTCCGGCGGGAGCGGGGAGCTGTTTTTT.

This clonotype was seen at least ten times. The chain uses TRBV7-3 and TRBJ2-1; 9 positions agree with TRBD2. The CDR3 length is 17 residues. J lost 2 bases, V lost 1 base, and 6 bases had no gene match. CDR1 and CDR2 (germline): SGHTA, FQGTGA. The CDR3 sequence is CASSLRAASGAYNEQFF. The CDR3 bases are TGTGCCAGCAGCTTAAGGGCGGCTAGCGGGGCCTACAATGAGCAGTTCTTC.

This clonotype has only a few counts. The rearrangement joins TRBV5-1 to TRBJ2-6; D call uncertain. Germline assignment: CDR1 SGHRS and CDR2 YFSETQ. This CDR3 is built from 15 residues. Trimming shortened V by 1 base and J by 2 bases, and 7 bases separated the two germline ends. CDR3 nucleotides: TGCGCCAGCAGCTTGACGGCCACTGGGGCCAACGTCCTGACTTTC. Translated, it gives CASSLTATGANVLTF. Based on the CDR3 plus reference TRBV5-1 and TRBJ2-6, the full variable domain is KAGVTQTPRYLIKTRGQQVTLSCSPISGHRSVSWYQQTPGQGLQFLFEYFSETQRNKGNFPGRFSGRQFSNSRSEMNVSTLELGDSALYLCASSLTATGANVLTFGAGSRLTVL.

This clonotype was seen ten or more times. The chain is built from TRBV12-3 or TRBV12-4 and TRBJ2-7, with 10 bases that match TRBD2. The CDR3 contains 15 residues. The trim removed 6 bases at V and 1 base at J, leaving 6 bases unmatched. The CDR3 here is CASSPSGGLSYEQYF. DNA of the CDR3: TGTGCCAGCAGCCCTAGCGGGGGACTATCCTACGAGCAGTACTTC.

In this sample, this clonotype turned up many times. The V gene is TRBV3-1, the J gene TRBJ1-6; D is ambiguous. CDR1 is LGHDT and CDR2 is YNNKEL in the germline V gene (reference sequence). This CDR3 has 17 amino acids. Trimming pared 1 base from V and 7 bases from J, leaving 17 bases between. CDR3 sequence reads: CASSQVSEGSWNSPLHF. The CDR3 nucleotides read TGTGCCAGCAGCCAAGTTAGTGAAGGCTCCTGGAATTCACCCCTCCACTTT.

V and J are TRBV6-2 or TRBV6-3 and TRBJ1-5; 7 bases agree with TRBD1. The CDR3 consists of 15 residues. The V gene's germline CDR1 is MNHEY and CDR2 SVGEGT. V shed 2 bases and J 7 bases; nucleotides not matched to a gene: 8. CDR3 amino acids: CASSYGGRGLQPQHF. In DNA form, the CDR3 reads TGTGCCAGCAGTTACGGCGGCAGGGGGTTACAGCCCCAGCATTTT.

Ten or more counts support this clonotype. The CDR3 bases are TGTGCCAGCAGCGGACTAGCGGGGTTTAGGGACACCGGGGAGCTGTTTTTT. Translating it yields CASSGLAGFRDTGELFF. The chain combines TRBV7-9 with TRBJ2-2; 12 nucleotides line up with TRBD2. CDR1 and CDR2 (germline): SEHNR, FQNEAQ (reference sequence). V gave up 5 bases and J gave up 3 bases; unmatched junction bases: 7. The CDR3 contains 17 residues.

The rearrangement uses TRBV7-2 and TRBJ1-5; D possibly corresponds to TRBD1 (5 bases). The CDR3 is made up of 14 amino acids. V was shortened by 2 bases and J by 5 bases, with 10 bases between the two germline ends. The germline gives CDR1 SGHTA, CDR2 FQGNSA. CDR3: CASSLFMGDQPQHF. DNA of the CDR3: TGTGCCAGCAGCTTATTTATGGGGGATCAGCCCCAGCATTTT. The variable domain in full, with the rest retrieved from reference TRBV7-2 and TRBJ1-5, is GAGVSQSPSNKVTEKGKDVELRCDPISGHTALYWYRQSLGQGLEFLIYFQGNSAPDKSGLPSDRFSAERTGGSVSTLTIQRTQQEDSAVYLCASSLFMGDQPQHFGDGTRLSIL.

The chain employs TRBV5-4 and TRBJ1-5, with a tentative D call TRBD1 (5 bases). Germline values: CDR1 SGHNT, CDR2 YYREEE (reference sequence). The CDR3 consists of 15 residues. V was shortened by 4 bases and J by 7 bases, with 18 bases between the two germline ends. The CDR3 nucleotides are TGTGCCAGCAGCCTGGGTGGGGCCGTGGACCAGCCCCAGCATTTT. It specifies CASSLGGAVDQPQHF.

The V gene is TRBV7-2, the J gene TRBJ2-5; 10 bases line up with TRBD2. The CDR3 loop spans 19 amino acids. V shed 0 bases and J 3 bases; nucleotides not matched to a gene: 13. Per germline, CDR1 SGHTA and CDR2 FQGNSA. This CDR3 is CASSLALAGVRNWEETQYF. As DNA, the CDR3 is TGTGCCAGCAGCTTAGCGCTAGCGGGGGTGCGAAATTGGGAAGAGACCCAGTACTTC.

This clonotype was counted between two and nine times. V gene TRBV20-1 combines with J gene TRBJ2-4; 11 nucleotides match TRBD2. After removal of 7 bases from V and 0 bases from J, the junction contained 11 bases not matched to a gene. Germline CDR1 is DFQATT and CDR2 is SNEGSKA (reference sequence). This CDR3 has 17 amino acids. The chain's CDR3 is CSVQASGGILAKNIQYF. The CDR3 region has the DNA TGCAGTGTACAGGCTAGCGGGGGGATTTTAGCCAAAAACATTCAGTACTTC.

This clonotype occurred many times. The chain combines TRBV7-2 with TRBJ1-5; 10 nucleotides line up with TRBD1. Germline loops: CDR1 SGHTA, CDR2 FQGNSA. Germline trimming cut 4 bases from V and 11 bases from J; bases unmatched to any gene: 2. There are 12 residues in the CDR3. The CDR3 bases are TGTGCCAGCAGCTGGACAGGGGGAGCCCAGCATTTT. It yields the protein CASSWTGGAQHF. Combining the CDR3 with reference TRBV7-2 and TRBJ1-5 gives the whole variable domain GAGVSQSPSNKVTEKGKDVELRCDPISGHTALYWYRQSLGQGLEFLIYFQGNSAPDKSGLPSDRFSAERTGGSVSTLTIQRTQQEDSAVYLCASSWTGGAQHFGDGTRLSIL.

This clonotype was found many times. The chain couples TRBV14 to TRBJ1-1; no definite D call. Germline-derived CDR1 and CDR2 are SGHDN and FVKESK. This CDR3 region has 15 residues. Between the trimmed V and J ends, which lost 1 base and 6 bases, there was a span of 15 bases. As DNA, the CDR3 is TGTGCCAGCAGCCAAGGCCTTTGGGGTCGGGCTGAAGCTTTCTTT. Encoded protein: CASSQGLWGRAEAFF.

Concerning this clonotype: It may be a read error: a sequence one base away is much more abundant. This chain connects TRBV3-1 to TRBJ1-1, with 7 bases aligning to TRBD1. The CDR3 is 12 amino acids. Germline values: CDR1 LGHDT, CDR2 YNNKEL (reference sequence). The chain's CDR3 is CANSQARTGAFF. Written as DNA, the CDR3 is TGTGCCAACAGCCAGGCTAGGACAGGCGCTTTCTTT.

This clonotype has a count of ten or more. The chain has TRBV4-3 and TRBJ1-1; 8 bases map to TRBD1. The germline CDR1 and CDR2 sequences are LGHNA and YSLEER. Unmatched junction bases numbered 2, after V lost 3 bases and J lost 5 bases. The CDR3 is 13 amino acids. DNA of the CDR3: TGCGCCAGCAGCCAGGACAGGGAAACTGAAGCTTTCTTT. Translating gives CASSQDRETEAFF.

This clonotype was found many times. The chain recombines TRBV29-1 with TRBJ2-3; the D gene is possibly TRBD2 (6 bases). CDR3 length: 14 amino acids. V was trimmed by 2 bases and J by 0 bases, leaving 9 bases between them. Germline V gene sequence: CDR1 SQVTM, CDR2 ANQGSEA. CDR3 residues: CSVEMAGSTDTQYF. The CDR3 DNA is TGCAGCGTTGAAATGGCGGGGAGCACAGATACGCAGTATTTT.

The chain carries TRBV29-1 and TRBJ2-1; 10 bases agree with TRBD1. The CDR3 has 13 amino acids. V trimming: 4 bases; J trimming: 3 bases; junction bases outside the gene matches: 0. Germline V CDR1 and CDR2: SQVTM, ANQGSEA. The CDR3 region is CSVGDRGYNEQFF. CDR3 coding DNA: TGCAGCGTTGGGGACAGGGGCTACAATGAGCAGTTCTTC.

Ten or more counts support this clonotype. This chain uses TRBV12-3 or TRBV12-4 with TRBJ2-5, with D hard to call. V shed 5 bases and J shed 6 bases, with 16 bases lying between them. This CDR3 is 14 amino acids long. For the CDR3, the DNA is TGTGCCAGCAGTCCGCAAACTACTCTCCAGACCCAGTACTTC. It translates to CASSPQTTLQTQYF.

This clonotype has ten or more counts. The chain employs TRBV19 and TRBJ2-7; D is unresolved. V lost 3 bases and J 6 bases, leaving 12 bases between the germline ends. The CDR3 length is 13 residues. CDR1 is LNHDA, CDR2 SQIVND, per germline (reference sequence). The CDR3, as DNA: TGTGCCAGTAGTATGAGTGGGGTAGGCGAGCAGTACGTC. Translation: CASSMSGVGEQYV.

The V gene is TRBV27, the J gene TRBJ2-1, with 9 nucleotides matching TRBD2. V lost 6 bases and J lost 12; bases outside the gene matches: 9. The CDR3 loop spans 13 amino acids. Looked up from germline, CDR1 is MNHEY and CDR2 is SMNVEV (reference sequence). The DNA for the CDR3 is TGTGCCAGCAGCGCACCGGGACTAGCCTTGCAGTTCTTC. It specifies CASSAPGLALQFF.